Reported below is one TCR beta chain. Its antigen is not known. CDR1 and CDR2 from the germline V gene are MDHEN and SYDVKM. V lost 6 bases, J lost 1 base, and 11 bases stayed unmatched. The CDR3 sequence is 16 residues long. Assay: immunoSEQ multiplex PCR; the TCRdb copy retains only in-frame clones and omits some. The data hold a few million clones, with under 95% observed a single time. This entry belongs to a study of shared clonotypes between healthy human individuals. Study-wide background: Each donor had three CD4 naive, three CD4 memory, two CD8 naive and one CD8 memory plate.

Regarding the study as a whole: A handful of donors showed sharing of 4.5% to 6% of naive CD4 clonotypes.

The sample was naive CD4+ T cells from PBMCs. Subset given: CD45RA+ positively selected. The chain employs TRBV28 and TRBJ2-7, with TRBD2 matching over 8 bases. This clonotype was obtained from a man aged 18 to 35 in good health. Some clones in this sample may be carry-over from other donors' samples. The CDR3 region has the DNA TGTGCCAGCAGCCCTGCGGGGGGAGGTGAATCCTACGAGCAGTACTTC. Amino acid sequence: CASSPAGGGESYEQYF.